This T cell receptor (beta chain) comes out of a study of cytomegalovirus exposure and HLA in healthy donors (dated by TCRdb to about 2017). Turning to the overall study: According to an earlier analysis of 587 of the donors, some 180 million T cells yielded approximately 120 million unique TCR beta sequences and approximately 280 Gb of sequence data. The aim of the study was to test whether cataloging public T cell receptors could identify signatures of past pathogen exposure. A later analysis re-examined previously published TCR beta repertoires from around 670 donors and added high-resolution HLA genotyping to investigate patterns of TCR occurrence. In the later analysis, no new phenotypic data were used to find candidate immune exposures; instead, reliance was placed on TCR beta sequences and their occurrence across donors. In a later genetic analysis, genome-wide SNP genotypes for 398 of the 666 donors were used, and that subset was treated as a discovery cohort. The study profiled the T cell repertoires of hundreds of subjects by immunosequencing and related them to cytomegalovirus serostatus. Donor age, sex, ethnicity and CMV serostatus were compiled alongside the repertoire data. In an earlier analysis of about 590 of the donors, high-throughput TCR beta sequencing was used to judge whether each TCR beta V gene segment behaved as functional or pseudogenic. Among approximately 370 genotyped donors of the cohort, an average of roughly 230,000 unique TCR beta nucleotide sequences was sequenced per donor, of which roughly 18% were non-productive. Typing coverage differed by locus: A, B, C, DRB1 and DQB1 were typed in about 629-640 donors, DQA1 in 500 to 550, DPA1 in around 600, and DPB1 in approximately 450. Of the roughly 400 genotyped donors, around 81% fell in the genetic ancestry cluster associated with self-reported Caucasian donors. High-throughput TCR immunosequencing, statistical association of individual TCRs with disease status, and machine learning were combined to predict cytomegalovirus infection status. In addition to the first cohort of 650 to 800 subjects, a separate validation cohort of 100 to 150 different subjects was used. Because of strong linkage in the cohort, 4 to 6 DR-DQ haplotypes were treated as single units for association and clustering. Approximately 300 gigabases of sequencing data and around 88 million unique TCR sequences made up an early release that covered approximately 700 HLA-typed donors. Both class I and class II loci were covered by HLA typing, at four-digit resolution. Every discovery cohort repertoire had been produced on one sequencing platform.

This clone was detected many times. It has no known antigen specificity. Base qualities are not at hand, and no much larger clone is one base apart. Cut back by 1 base and 4 bases, the V and J ends lie 13 bases apart. Looking up the germline V gene (reference sequence) yields CDR1 SEHNR and CDR2 FQNEAQ. The cysteine opens and the phenylalanine closes a CDR3 of 15 amino acids. Left in the record is the CDR3 DNA by itself, 45 bases read in frame from the first base. What the study reported, not specific to this receptor: The cohort was sequenced for TCR beta chains only, and without alpha or paired-chain data the features that could be detected were limited. Specific HLA alleles were associated with roughly 16,000 TCR beta sequences at a false discovery rate of 0.05 in a later analysis. The only immune exposure information available for the cohort was CMV serostatus. Because counts were too low, 15 to 20 rarely observed V segments, including chromosome 9 orphons, were excluded from the earlier analysis of 500 to 700 of the donors. Because HLA typing was missing for some donors at each locus, association tests included only the typed subset. Several of the top co-occurrence clusters appeared to be linked to parvovirus B19, influenza, CMV and Epstein-Barr virus, according to a later analysis. In both the original and validation cohorts, the classifier was reported to diagnose cytomegalovirus status with high specificity and sensitivity. In vitro tests confirmed that a few of the cytomegalovirus-associated TCR beta chains recognize cytomegalovirus antigens. A further reported finding was that TCR beta sequences accurately predicted the HLA-A and HLA-B alleles for most subjects in the first cohort. The authors suggested that the approach could potentially be extended to other disease states and immunological phenotypes. Across donors, most TCR sequences were observed very rarely, whereas some public TCRs were present in many individuals. The 87-base-pair reads could not distinguish some IMGT-functional V segments, including TRBV6-2 and TRBV6-3, so those segments were excluded. According to a later analysis, most CMV-associated TCR beta chains appeared to be HLA-restricted, and the HLA associations seemed to be driven largely by CMV exposure. Sequencing depth was assumed to be roughly uniform across donors in the presence/absence analyses, though that assumption may not hold. A later genetic analysis associated a missense DCLRE1C variant with V-gene and J-gene trimming of TCR beta chains, and an independent cohort replicated the association. A later analysis found that TCR association rates varied across HLA loci, with DRB1 alleles showing the most associated TCRs and HLA-C alleles the fewest. When HLA alleles, especially DR and DQ, strongly co-occurred, attributing TCR associations to individual alleles was difficult. In a later analysis, HLA-associated TCR beta chains were found to be more clonally expanded and to have lower generation probabilities than equally common non-associated chains. In a later genetic analysis, fewer N-insertions in productive TCRs were reported among donors in an Asian-associated ancestry cluster than the approximately 670-donor mean. In an earlier analysis of around 500 of the donors, most TCR beta V segments appeared in productive rearrangements about 87% or about 30% of the time, broadly matching IMGT annotations. The study listed 150 to 200 TCR beta chains as associated with cytomegalovirus. Correlated functional status among segregating V segments might reflect linkage disequilibrium, but an unknown experimental factor could not be ruled out. A cluster of highly shared sequence variants was judged likely to represent a technical artifact of the sequencing pipeline.

In total, roughly 670 healthy bone marrow donors made up the cohort. At the time of sampling, all cohort members were nominally healthy, though unrecorded immune exposures were likely present. The donor tested CMV seropositive, placing the donor among the 289 seropositive members of the cohort. Every donor gave a peripheral blood sample, and the peripheral blood mononuclear cells from that sample were used for TCR beta sequencing. Genomic DNA was extracted from the blood cell samples with the Qiagen DNeasy Blood Extraction Kit. Receptors were amplified or captured by the immunoSEQ multiplex PCR assay. For the multiplex PCR, a mixture combining 60 forward primers for TCR Vbeta segments and 13 reverse primers for TCR Jbeta segments was used. The CDR3 region of rearranged TCR beta genes was amplified from genomic DNA with a multiplex PCR assay. Amplified TCR beta libraries were sequenced as 87-base-pair reads on the Illumina HiSeq System. The study's processing was this. A later analysis tallied around 87 million unique TCR beta chains across the 610 or so repertoires, and roughly 11 million of those chains were shared by two or more donors. A nearest-neighbor algorithm error-corrected the raw reads and collapsed the reads into unique sequences, merging closely related sequences to remove PCR and sequencing errors. To assign V, D and J gene segments, CDR3 sequences were aligned to IMGT reference sequences. For a sequence to be retained, a match of at least six nucleotides to both a V gene segment and a J gene segment was required. Rearrangements were classified as productive when the CDR3 lacked stop codons and remained in frame with V and J, and all other rearrangements were classified as non-productive. CDR3 was defined by IMGT convention, running from the second conserved V-encoded cysteine to the conserved J-encoded phenylalanine. The earlier analysis of some 550 of the donors excluded any sequence lacking an unambiguous match to a single V gene segment. An earlier analysis of several hundred of the donors called V segments functional above 56.7% productive rearrangements and segregating when the between-donor standard deviation exceeded 5%. A statistical classification framework was built to diagnose cytomegalovirus status from the catalog of TCR beta chain sequences. V and J gene assignment, in a later analysis, came from comparing TCR nucleotide sequences with IMGT/GENE-DB human TR gene sequences. Using the TCRdist pipeline, a later analysis assigned CDR3 sequences along with most-parsimonious VDJ recombination scenarios. A later analysis defined each TCR beta chain by its CDR3 amino acid sequence plus V-gene family, and excluded reads lacking a unique V-gene family. In a later analysis, 500 to 650 highly shared, low-generation-probability nucleotide sequences were removed to address suspected cross-contamination and a sequencing artifact. In a later analysis, a clonal expansion index for each public chain was calculated from normalized within-repertoire ranks of inferred template counts. Generation probabilities in a later analysis came from a VDJ recombination model fitted to out-of-frame rearrangements, and those results were checked against IGoR. In a later analysis, hypergeometric tests were used to score TCR-TCR, TCR-HLA and TCR-CMV co-occurrence, with a repertoire-size bias correction applied to TCR pairs. In a later analysis, false discovery rates were estimated by permuting HLA or CMV assignments 20 times. In a later analysis, co-occurring TCRs were grouped using DBSCAN, with TCRdist sequence similarity added in when clustering inside HLA-allele-positive subsets. Co-occurrence clustering excluded repertoires with fewer than 30,000 or more than 120,000 public chains, plus five with anomalous nucleotide sharing. As stored in TCRdb, this immuneACCESS dataset retains in-frame rearrangements with V and J assigned. A fraction of the clones does not appear; measured against another copy, unresolved V genes explain less than half of the discrepancy, and the remainder lacks a known reason. V and J calls and clone size are given by that table; D and trimming were obtained from the DNA. Here the sample has some 100,000 clones; roughly 83% occur a single time. Roughly 3.5% of the sample lies in the top ten.

The sample comprised PBMCs. The chain links TRBV7-9 with TRBJ1-1; the best D guess is TRBD1, with 5 bases matching. The sequence derives from a male donor in good health and CMV-seropositive. The CDR3 corresponds to CASSLDLTGSTEAFF. DNA sequence: TGTGCCAGCAGCTTAGATCTAACAGGATCCACTGAAGCTTTCTTT.